Listed below are T cell receptor beta chains from one sample, sequenced in a study of blood T cell repertoires in COVID-19. TCRdb's table, derived via immunoSEQ multiplex PCR, lists solely in-frame clones and lacks some. Of about 150,000 clones in the sample, roughly 90% were seen once. The sequencing input was PBMCs or T cells enriched from blood (not recorded which). The receptors originated from a woman aged 35 to 49 who had been exposed to COVID-19. CDR3s include the opening cysteine and the closing phenylalanine or tryptophan. The D gene is left open where the match is weak. Size is stated for part of the rows, as once, few or many counts, or as a class when the clone is expanded.

d_call: -
j_call: TRBJ1-4
v_call: TRBV25-1
cdr3_length: 15
clone_size: -
cdr3_aa: CASSDSRAGGEKLFF
cdr3_nt: TGTGCCAGCAGTGATTCGAGAGCGGGAGGGGAAAAACTGTTTTTT

d_call: TRBD1
j_call: TRBJ2-2
v_call: TRBV6-5
cdr3_length: 14
clone_size: -
cdr3_aa: CASRAGGSAGELFF
cdr3_nt: TGTGCCAGCAGGGCAGGGGGCTCTGCCGGGGAGCTGTTTTTT

d_call: TRBD2
j_call: TRBJ2-3
v_call: TRBV7-7
cdr3_length: 15
clone_size: -
cdr3_aa: CASSTGLASTDTQYF
cdr3_nt: TGTGCCAGCAGCACGGGACTAGCCAGCACAGATACGCAGTATTTT

d_call: -
j_call: TRBJ1-2
v_call: TRBV5-5
cdr3_length: 12
clone_size: -
cdr3_aa: CASSFIPPGYTF
cdr3_nt: TGTGCCAGCAGCTTCATCCCCCCCGGCTACACCTTC

d_call: -
j_call: TRBJ2-6
v_call: TRBV9
cdr3_length: 18
clone_size: -
cdr3_aa: CASILYPFGGSGANVLTF
cdr3_nt: TGTGCCAGCATCCTCTACCCCTTCGGCGGGTCTGGGGCCAACGTCCTGACTTTC

d_call: TRBD2
j_call: TRBJ2-2
v_call: TRBV7-8
cdr3_length: 13
clone_size: -
cdr3_aa: CASSLAGGGELFF
cdr3_nt: TGTGCCAGCAGCCTAGCGGGAGGGGGGGAGCTGTTTTTT

d_call: -
j_call: TRBJ2-5
v_call: TRBV27
cdr3_length: 15
clone_size: few
cdr3_aa: CASASWTSRQETQYF
cdr3_nt: TGTGCCAGCGCGTCCTGGACATCTCGCCAAGAGACCCAGTACTTC

d_call: TRBD1
j_call: TRBJ1-2
v_call: TRBV28
cdr3_length: 13
clone_size: -
cdr3_aa: CASERTGGYGYTF
cdr3_nt: TGTGCCAGCGAGAGGACAGGGGGCTATGGCTACACCTTC

d_call: TRBD2
j_call: TRBJ2-3
v_call: TRBV9
cdr3_length: 15
clone_size: -
cdr3_aa: CASSAPSGGTDTQYF
cdr3_nt: TGTGCCAGCAGCGCCCCTAGCGGAGGCACAGATACGCAGTATTTT

d_call: -
j_call: TRBJ2-1
v_call: TRBV2
cdr3_length: 18
clone_size: -
cdr3_aa: CASSEAQLVGLGGNEQFF
cdr3_nt: TGTGCCAGCAGTGAAGCCCAGCTTGTGGGGTTAGGGGGCAATGAGCAGTTCTTC

d_call: -
j_call: TRBJ1-2
v_call: TRBV5-6
cdr3_length: 12
clone_size: -
cdr3_aa: CASSQGGYGYTF
cdr3_nt: TGTGCCAGCAGCCAAGGGGGCTATGGCTACACCTTC

d_call: -
j_call: TRBJ2-3
v_call: TRBV5-4
cdr3_length: 14
clone_size: -
cdr3_aa: CASRLWGVGDTQYF
cdr3_nt: TGTGCCAGCAGACTGTGGGGGGTGGGGGATACGCAGTATTTT

d_call: -
j_call: TRBJ2-7
v_call: TRBV6-2/TRBV6-3
cdr3_length: 17
clone_size: many
cdr3_aa: CASSPIPGLRVKYEQYF
cdr3_nt: TGTGCCAGCAGCCCTATCCCGGGACTCCGAGTTAAATACGAGCAGTACTTC

d_call: TRBD2
j_call: TRBJ2-2
v_call: TRBV3-1/TRBV3-2
cdr3_length: 19
clone_size: -
cdr3_aa: CASSQDPCFSGRSAGELFF
cdr3_nt: TGTGCCAGCAGCCAAGATCCGTGCTTTAGCGGGAGATCGGCCGGGGAGCTGTTTTTT

d_call: -
j_call: TRBJ1-6
v_call: TRBV27
cdr3_length: 15
clone_size: -
cdr3_aa: CASSPTSVSNSPLHF
cdr3_nt: TGTGCCAGCAGTCCGACTTCAGTGAGCAATTCACCCCTCCACTTT

d_call: -
j_call: TRBJ1-1
v_call: TRBV3-1/TRBV3-2
cdr3_length: 13
clone_size: few
cdr3_aa: CASRKQGNTEAFF
cdr3_nt: TGTGCCAGCAGGAAACAGGGGAACACTGAAGCTTTCTTT

d_call: -
j_call: TRBJ2-5
v_call: TRBV9
cdr3_length: 14
clone_size: -
cdr3_aa: CASSVGNRVETQYF
cdr3_nt: TGTGCCAGCAGCGTAGGCAACAGGGTAGAGACCCAGTACTTC